The entry below gives a single T cell receptor beta chain sequence along with its context. The antigen is undetermined. The sample is drawn from a study of early T cells in non-severe SARS-CoV-2 infection. For the study at large: Chains from this unsorted whole-blood bulk RNA could not be paired.

Unique molecular identifier tags were affixed to discrete cDNA molecules. TCRdb fed the 5' RACE reads into MiXCR, producing one record per CDR3 protein. The data show some 98,000 distinct CDR3 sequences, approximately 9.9% seen once. Study conclusions and caveats: Anti-spike CD8 specificities were favored by VDJdb matching, whose results missed private and CD4 specificities.

The CDR3 length is 13 residues. Per germline, CDR1 LGHNT and CDR2 FRNRAP. Between the trimmed V and J ends, which lost 3 bases and 8 bases, there was a span of 12 bases. The genes are TRBV12-5 and TRBJ2-3; D remains unclear. This receptor was taken from an adult who was a healthcare worker with PCR-confirmed SARS-CoV-2 infection or an uninfected control (not recorded which). Sequences were obtained from whole blood. CDR3 in DNA: TGTGCTAGTGGTTTACCCTCTCCCGTTACGCAGTATTTT. The encoded protein is CASGLPSPVTQYF.